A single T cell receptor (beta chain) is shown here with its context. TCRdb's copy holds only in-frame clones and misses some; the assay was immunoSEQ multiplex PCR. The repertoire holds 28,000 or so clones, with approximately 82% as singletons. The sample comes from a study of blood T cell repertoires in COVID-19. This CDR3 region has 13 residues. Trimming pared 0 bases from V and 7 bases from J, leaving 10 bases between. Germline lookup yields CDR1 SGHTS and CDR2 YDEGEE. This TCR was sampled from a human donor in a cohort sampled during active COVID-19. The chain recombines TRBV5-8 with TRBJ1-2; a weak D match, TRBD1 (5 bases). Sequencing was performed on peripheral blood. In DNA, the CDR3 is TGTGCCAGCAGCTTGGCGGCAGGGTTTGGCTACACCTTC. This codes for CASSLAAGFGYTF.